This is a list of T cell receptor beta chains from one sample in a study of identical twins. TCRdb redid the calling of the 5' RACE reads with MiXCR, one entry per CDR3 protein. The table has approximately 500,000 distinct CDR3 sequences, around 15% seen once. These same data were also listed under a study on yellow fever vaccine responses in identical twins.

The sample was CD4+ T cells sorted from blood. Receptors were obtained from a woman aged 18-35 years in good health. Each CDR3 is given with its conserved first and last residue. A D gene is named only where the DNA matches it firmly. Rows may omit the clone size; those that give it use once, few, many or a size class.

TGCAGCGTCTCCAAGGAGACGGGACTAGCGGGCAACGAGCAGTACTTC | CSVSKETGLAGNEQYF | NA | 16 | TRBD2 | TRBJ2-7 | TRBV29-1
TGTGCCACCAGTGATTTCAGGGCGGGTGAAGCTTTCTTT | CATSDFRAGEAFF | few | 13 | NA | TRBJ1-1 | TRBV24-1
TGTGCCAGCAGCTTAGATTCGGGGTACACAGATACGCAGTATTTT | CASSLDSGYTDTQYF | many | 15 | NA | TRBJ2-3 | TRBV7-2
TGTGCCAGCAGTTTAGGCGGACAGGGCTATCAGCCCCAGCATTTT | CASSLGGQGYQPQHF | NA | 15 | TRBD1 | TRBJ1-5 | TRBV12-3/TRBV12-4
TGTGCCAGCAGCTCCCGGACGGGCCTAAGCAATCAGCCCCAGCATTTT | CASSSRTGLSNQPQHF | many | 16 | NA | TRBJ1-5 | TRBV5-5
TGTGCCAGCAGCCCCCGGGACAGGGGAGGGTACGAGCAGTACTTC | CASSPRDRGGYEQYF | few | 15 | TRBD1 | TRBJ2-7 | TRBV9
TGCGCCAGCATGGAGGGGACAGGGAGACCTGGGGCCAACGTCCTGACTTTC | CASMEGTGRPGANVLTF | NA | 17 | TRBD1 | TRBJ2-6 | TRBV5-1
TGTGCCAGCAGCTCTGGACGTGGTGAAGCTTTCTTT | CASSSGRGEAFF | many | 12 | NA | TRBJ1-1 | TRBV5-6
TGTGCCAACATATTCACCGGGACTAACGTTGGTGAGCAGTTCTTC | CANIFTGTNVGEQFF | NA | 15 | TRBD2 | TRBJ2-1 | TRBV28
TGTGCCAGCAGCTTGGCAGGGGTTGGGAATTCACCCCTCCACTTT | CASSLAGVGNSPLHF | many | 15 | NA | TRBJ1-6 | TRBV11-2
TGTGCCAGCAGCGTCACCGGGACAGGGCTTTTCTCACCCCTCCACTTT | CASSVTGTGLFSPLHF | few | 16 | TRBD1 | TRBJ1-6 | TRBV5-4
TGTGCCAGCAGCTTAGGTCGAGCAGCCGGGGAGCTGTTTTTT | CASSLGRAAGELFF | NA | 14 | NA | TRBJ2-2 | TRBV7-8
TGTGCCATCAGTGGGAGTAGCGGGGTTGAGCAGTTCTTC | CAISGSSGVEQFF | NA | 13 | TRBD2 | TRBJ2-1 | TRBV10-3
TGCAGTGTCATGCGTGGCACCGGGGAGCTGTTTTTT | CSVMRGTGELFF | few | 12 | NA | TRBJ2-2 | TRBV20-1
TGTGCCAGCAGCCAAGACACTGAAGCTTTCTTT | CASSQDTEAFF | NA | 11 | NA | TRBJ1-1 | TRBV7-9
TGCGCCAGCAGCCAAGGACGGGGGGCCGGTGAAAAGACCCAGTACTTC | CASSQGRGAGEKTQYF | few | 16 | NA | TRBJ2-5 | TRBV4-1
TGCGCCAGCAGCTTCCATCTAGCGGGATTGGTAAATGAGCAGTTCTTC | CASSFHLAGLVNEQFF | few | 16 | TRBD2 | TRBJ2-1 | TRBV5-1
TGCGCCAGCAGCTCGGGGACAGGGGACACTGAAGCTTTCTTT | CASSSGTGDTEAFF | many | 14 | TRBD1 | TRBJ1-1 | TRBV5-1
TGTGCCAGCAGTTTTTATGGGACAGGGGGCTTGGGGTACTTC | CASSFYGTGGLGYF | NA | 14 | TRBD1 | TRBJ2-7 | TRBV2
TGTGCCAGCAGCCAAGCCTCAGGGACCGGGGAGCTGTTTTTT | CASSQASGTGELFF | many | 14 | NA | TRBJ2-2 | TRBV3-1
TGCGCCAGCAGGCCTGCAGACGAGTCACCCCTCCACTTT | CASRPADESPLHF | NA | 13 | NA | TRBJ1-6 | TRBV5-1
TGTGCCACCAGCAACGGGAGTGGTAGGGAGCAGTTCTTC | CATSNGSGREQFF | NA | 13 | NA | TRBJ2-1 | TRBV24-1
TGTGCCATCAGTGGGGGCCAGGGGCATCCACTGGATACGCAGTATTTT | CAISGGQGHPLDTQYF | few | 16 | NA | TRBJ2-3 | TRBV10-3
TGCAGTGCTAGTGTACCGGGACTTAACTACGAGCAGTACTTC | CSASVPGLNYEQYF | NA | 14 | NA | TRBJ2-7 | TRBV20-1
TGTGCCAGCAGCTCCATGGGACCCAGACTTTACAATGAGCAGTTCTTC | CASSSMGPRLYNEQFF | NA | 16 | NA | TRBJ2-1 | TRBV6-1
TGCGCCAGCAGCCAGGGGTCCAGCAATCAGCCCCAGCATTTT | CASSQGSSNQPQHF | few | 14 | NA | TRBJ1-5 | TRBV4-1
TGTGCCAGCAGTCCCCCCATCGAACGACTGTTTTTT | CASSPPIERLFF | NA | 12 | NA | TRBJ1-4 | TRBV28
TGCGCCAGCAGCTCCTGGACCGAGTTAGGCGAGCAGTACTTC | CASSSWTELGEQYF | NA | 14 | NA | TRBJ2-7 | TRBV5-1
TGCAGCGTGACCCACGGGGCGGAAGGGTATGGCTACACCTTC | CSVTHGAEGYGYTF | NA | 14 | NA | TRBJ1-2 | TRBV29-1
TGTGCCAGCAGTTACATCCTAGATAAAGAGACCCAGTACTTC | CASSYILDKETQYF | few | 14 | NA | TRBJ2-5 | TRBV6-2/TRBV6-3
TGCGCCAGCAGCTTGGACAGGGAAACAGATACGCAGTATTTT | CASSLDRETDTQYF | NA | 14 | NA | TRBJ2-3 | TRBV5-1
TGCGCCAGCAGCTTGTCGCAGGGAGTCAACTACGAGCAGTACTTC | CASSLSQGVNYEQYF | NA | 15 | NA | TRBJ2-7 | TRBV5-1
TGTGCCAGCAGGCGTCTAGTCACAGATACGCAGTATTTT | CASRRLVTDTQYF | few | 13 | NA | TRBJ2-3 | TRBV12-3/TRBV12-4
TGTGCCAGCAGCTCCTTGGGGACTCTACAAGAGACCCAGTACTTC | CASSSLGTLQETQYF | few | 15 | NA | TRBJ2-5 | TRBV7-2
TGTGCCAGCAGCCAAGATGGCCGGGGCTTGGGGAATGAGCAGTTCTTC | CASSQDGRGLGNEQFF | NA | 16 | NA | TRBJ2-1 | TRBV14
TGTGCCAGCAGCCGATCCCCGGACAGGGGCAACAATGAGCAGTTCTTC | CASSRSPDRGNNEQFF | many | 16 | TRBD1 | TRBJ2-1 | TRBV11-2
TGTGCCACCAGTGAGAGGGGCCTGGATAGGACCGGGGAGCTGTTTTTT | CATSERGLDRTGELFF | few | 16 | NA | TRBJ2-2 | TRBV24-1
TGTGCCAGCAGTGTGTATGAGCAGTTCTTC | CASSVYEQFF | NA | 10 | NA | TRBJ2-1 | TRBV2
TGTGCCAGTAGTATGGGGGGCCGCGCAACTAATGAAAAACTGTTTTTT | CASSMGGRATNEKLFF | NA | 16 | NA | TRBJ1-4 | TRBV19
TGTGCCAGCAGCTGGGGACAGGGAAGGGTGAATGAGCAGTTCTTC | CASSWGQGRVNEQFF | NA | 15 | TRBD1 | TRBJ2-1 | TRBV7-2
TGTGCCAGCAGCTCCCGTGGGGGTGCTAGCGGGAGGGCCGGAAATGAGCAGTTCTTC | CASSSRGGASGRAGNEQFF | NA | 19 | TRBD2 | TRBJ2-1 | TRBV11-1